Detailed here is one T cell receptor beta chain. This receptor's antigen is unknown. One base away there is no much larger clone; base qualities are not given. Reading from cysteine to phenylalanine, the CDR3 counts 14 amino acids. The only DNA kept is the CDR3, 42 bases in frame from the first base. Taken from the germline V gene, the CDR1 and CDR2 loops are MNHEY and SVGAGI. Here V drops 2 bases and J drops 5 bases, and the junction holds 2 bases not matched to any gene. TCRbeta CDR3 regions were amplified from genomic DNA by means of the immunoSEQ Assay, a bias-controlled multiplex PCR. In the original analysis: The number of nucleated cells in each sample was estimated by amplification of reference gene primers within the assay. Sequence reads were collapsed and filtered to measure the absolute abundance of every unique TCRbeta CDR3 rearrangement. For each sample, productive Simpson clonality was calculated as the square root of Simpson's diversity index over productive rearrangements. Sourced from immuneACCESS, this table was stored by TCRdb with only in-frame sequences that have V and J called. A share of the clones is absent; for the studies checked, an unresolved V gene accounts for under half, and the remainder has no known explanation. The V and J calls and clone size were taken over from that table, and D and trimming were inferred from the DNA. This sample gives 65,000 to 80,000 clones in total; around four fifths of them show up just once. Clones ranked in the top ten supply around 11% of the sample.

Whole blood was collected in K2EDTA tubes by collaborating institutions according to the institutions' own protocols. For TCRbeta analysis, collaborators shipped samples in one of three forms: frozen whole blood, isolated PBMCs, or DNA extracted from either of those sample types. The data originate from a study of blood T cell repertoires in COVID-19 (dated by TCRdb to the early 2020s). A note on the overall study: Samples covering the acute and convalescent phases of COVID-19 were provided by collaborators in the United States, Italy and Spain. Subjects who had been exposed to COVID-19, were actively infected with it, or had recovered from it provided the deeply sampled blood TCRbeta repertoires that made up the dataset. A de-identified subject ID, COVID-19 status, age in years and sex were almost always included in the sample metadata. The samples were drawn from the first 160 participants of the ongoing ImmuneRACE study and from 1,200 or so subjects provided by 6 global collaborators. The repertoires were released in a freely available public database intended as a resource for research on the immune response to SARS-CoV-2. The material from the prospective study consisted of cDNA or gDNA derived from T cells, B-cell-depleted T cells, or PBMCs. HLA class I and class II types, where available, came from metadata supplied by the sample provider rather than from assay-based typing. What the work shows at the level of the full study, not this receptor alone: The amount of clinical and demographic metadata varied by source and participant and was provided uncurated.

The specimen sequenced was peripheral blood. The chain links TRBV6-5 with TRBJ2-1; 8 middle bases align to TRBD2. The receptor was derived from a human donor in a cohort sampled during active COVID-19. The CDR3 protein is CASSYRGGDNEQFF. The DNA sequence follows: TGTGCCAGCAGTTACCGGGGGGGGGACAATGAGCAGTTCTTC.